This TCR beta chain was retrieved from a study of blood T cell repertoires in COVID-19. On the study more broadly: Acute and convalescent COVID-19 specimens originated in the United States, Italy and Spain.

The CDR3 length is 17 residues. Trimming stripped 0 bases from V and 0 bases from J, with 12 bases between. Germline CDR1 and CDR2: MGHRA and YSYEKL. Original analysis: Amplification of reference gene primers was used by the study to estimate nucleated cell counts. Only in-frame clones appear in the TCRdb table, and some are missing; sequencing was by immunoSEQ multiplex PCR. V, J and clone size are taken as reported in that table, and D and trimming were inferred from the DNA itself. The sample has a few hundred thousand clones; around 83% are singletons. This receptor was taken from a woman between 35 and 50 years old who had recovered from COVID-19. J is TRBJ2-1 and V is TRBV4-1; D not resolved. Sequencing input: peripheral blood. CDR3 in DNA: TGCGCCAGCAGCCAAGAACCGGCGGCAAGCTCCTACAATGAGCAGTTCTTC. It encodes CASSQEPAASSYNEQFF.